This T cell receptor beta chain was recorded in a study of blood T cell repertoires in COVID-19. Study context: From the United States, Italy and Spain came samples of acute and convalescent COVID-19.

In the authors' methods: Amplification from reference gene primers served as the basis for estimated nucleated cell counts. Some clones are missing from TCRdb's copy, which holds only in-frame ones; the method was immunoSEQ multiplex PCR. For V, J and clone size, that table is used; D and trimming come from the DNA. The sample lists roughly 290,000 clones; approximately 85% were seen once. CDR1 is SGHNT, CDR2 YYREEE, per germline (reference sequence). The CDR3 is made up of 12 amino acids. Trimming left V 1 base short and J 7 bases short, with 5 bases between. Participant reports of clinical history set cohort assignment. In this sample, this clone turned up a few times.

This receptor was identified in a woman aged 25 to 39 who had recovered from COVID-19. Sequencing used PBMCs or T cells enriched from blood (not recorded which). The chain uses TRBV5-4 and TRBJ1-4; D may be TRBD1 (5 bases). Here the CDR3 DNA reads TGTGCCAGCAGCTTGAGGGGTGAAAAACTGTTTTTT. Translated: CASSLRGEKLFF.